Listed here are 18 T cell receptor beta chains from one sample, sequenced in a study of OX40 agonist ivuxolimab in advanced cancers. Method: immunoSEQ multiplex PCR; TCRdb's copy keeps in-frame clones and lacks some. The repertoire holds some 100,000 clones, with under 90% as singletons. The sequences come from CD4+ or CD8+ T cells sorted from blood, collected in a trial of the OX40 agonist ivuxolimab. These TCRs come from an adult with an advanced solid tumor such as melanoma, head and neck, liver or kidney cancer.

V is TRBV2 and J is TRBJ2-5, with a possible D match to TRBD1 (5 bases). Trimming removed 6 bases at V and 1 base at J, with 9 bases between. CDR3 size: 13 residues. Germline assignment: CDR1 SNHLY and CDR2 FYNNEI. The CDR3 here is CASSRVPQETQYF. The CDR3 DNA reads TGTGCCAGCAGCAGGGTGCCCCAAGAGACCCAGTACTTC. Full variable domain (missing parts from reference TRBV2 and TRBJ2-5): EPEVTQTPSHQVTQMGQEVILRCVPISNHLYFYWYRQILGQKVEFLVSFYNNEISEKSEIFDDQFSVERPDGSNFTLKIRSTKLEDSAMYFCASSRVPQETQYFGPGTRLLVL.

The genes are TRBV19 and TRBJ1-2, with 7 bases that match TRBD1. Germline loops: CDR1 LNHDA, CDR2 SQIVND (reference sequence). The CDR3 extends over 15 amino acids. V lost 1 base to trimming and J lost 2 bases; unmatched junction nucleotides: 4. CDR3 DNA sequence: TGTGCCAGTAGTATAGCTTCGGGACAGAACTATGGCTACACCTTC. Translation: CASSIASGQNYGYTF.

The CDR3 region is CASSLGVYSSYNEQFF. The CDR3 nucleotides are TGCGCCAGCAGCTTGGGCGTCTATAGCTCCTACAATGAGCAGTTCTTC. The chain links TRBV5-1 to TRBJ2-1, with D unclear. This CDR3 has 16 residues. The V and J ends lost 0 bases and 0 bases respectively, with 10 bases between them. Germline values: CDR1 SGHRS, CDR2 YFSETQ.

The chain is built from TRBV18 and TRBJ2-2, with 9 bases aligning to TRBD1. There are 16 residues in the CDR3. In germline, CDR1 is KGHSH, CDR2 LQKENI. J lost 7 bases, V lost 1 base, and 7 bases had no gene match. In DNA, the CDR3 is TGTGCCAGCTCACCACTAACAGGGGGCGCCTTCGGGGAGCTGTTTTTT. This translates into CASSPLTGGAFGELFF.

J is TRBJ1-1 and V is TRBV19; D remains ambiguous. The CDR3 is 13 amino acids. The V end was cut by 1 base, the J end by 1 base, with 4 bases between. CDR1 and CDR2 (germline): LNHDA, SQIVND (reference sequence). CDR3 sequence reads: CASSIGQNTEAFF. As DNA, the CDR3 is TGTGCCAGTAGTATAGGGCAGAACACTGAAGCTTTCTTT. The full variable domain, completed using reference TRBV19 and TRBJ1-1, is DGGITQSPKYLFRKEGQNVTLSCEQNLNHDAMYWYRQDPGQGLRLIYYSQIVNDFQKGDIAEGYSVSREKKESFPLTVTSAQKNPTAFYLCASSIGQNTEAFFGQGTRLTVV.

V gene TRBV14 combines with J gene TRBJ1-1; D call uncertain. CDR3 length: 15 residues. Trimming took 0 bases from V and 4 from J, leaving 12 bases between them. In germline, CDR1 is SGHDN, CDR2 FVKESK. In nucleotides, the CDR3 is TGTGCCAGCAGCCAAGATACGGCCGGCGGCACTGAAGCTTTCTTT. Translation gives CASSQDTAGGTEAFF.

V usage is TRBV6-6 and J usage is TRBJ2-5; TRBD2 might be the D (6 bases). The tail of the sequence fits TRBJ2-7 better, so the J call may be wrong. Germline CDR1 MNHNY, CDR2 SVGAGI (reference sequence). The CDR3 is 14 amino acids. The CDR3 region is CASRPAGLSYEQYF. The CDR3 nucleotides read TGTGCCAGCAGACCCGCGGGACTTTCCTACGAGCAGTACTTC.

Only one count was recorded for this clone. The V gene is TRBV5-1, the J gene TRBJ1-2; unclear D gene. Trimming removed 3 bases at V and 0 bases at J, with 9 bases between. Germline V gene sequence: CDR1 SGHRS, CDR2 YFSETQ. This CDR3 comprises 14 residues. This chain's CDR3 is CASSSQNSNYGYTF. CDR3 coding DNA: TGCGCCAGCAGCTCACAGAACTCTAACTATGGCTACACCTTC.

The chain is built from TRBV5-8 and TRBJ1-4; unclear D gene. Between the trimmed V and J ends, which lost 4 bases and 1 base, there was a span of 11 bases. The CDR3 covers 15 residues. CDR1 and CDR2 (germline): SGHTS, YDEGEE. The CDR3 loop is CASSPGWGTNEKLFF. The DNA of the CDR3 is TGTGCCAGCAGCCCGGGTTGGGGAACTAATGAAAAACTGTTTTTT.

This rearrangement joins TRBV11-1 to TRBJ1-5; unclear D gene. V was trimmed by 5 bases and J by 5 bases, leaving 16 bases between them. Germline loops: CDR1 SGHAT, CDR2 FQDESV (reference sequence). CDR3 size: 15 residues. CDR3 protein: CASSLRVSGDQPQHF. CDR3 nucleotide sequence: TGTGCCAGCAGCCTTCGGGTCTCCGGGGATCAGCCCCAGCATTTT.

The chain joins TRBV6-6 to TRBJ1-5; maybe TRBD1 (5 bases). In germline, CDR1 is MNHNY, CDR2 SVGAGI (reference sequence). Trimming pared 2 bases from V and 7 bases from J, leaving 15 bases between. CDR3 length: 15 amino acids. In DNA form, the CDR3 reads TGTGCCAGCAGTTACGAAGTCCAGGGAGAGCAGCCCCAGCATTTT. It translates to CASSYEVQGEQPQHF.

The rearrangement uses TRBV5-5 and TRBJ1-2, with 7 bases fitting TRBD1. CDR1 SGHKS and CDR2 YYEKEE come from the germline V gene (reference sequence). The CDR3 sequence is 14 residues long. Trimming at V came to 5 bases and at J to 3 bases, leaving 7 bases not matched to a gene. The CDR3 nucleotides read TGTGCCAGCAGGGTCGTAGGACAGGACTATGGCTACACCTTC. Its translation is CASRVVGQDYGYTF.

The V and J genes are TRBV19 and TRBJ2-5; 11 positions match TRBD2. V was pared by 6 bases and J by 2 bases, with 5 bases of the junction left unmatched. Germline V gene data show CDR1 as LNHDA and CDR2 as SQIVND (reference sequence). The CDR3 length is 15 residues. CDR3 DNA: TGTGCCAGTAGGCTGACTAGCGGGGTACAAGAGACCCAGTACTTC. Translating gives CASRLTSGVQETQYF. Combining the CDR3 with reference TRBV19 and TRBJ2-5 gives the whole variable domain DGGITQSPKYLFRKEGQNVTLSCEQNLNHDAMYWYRQDPGQGLRLIYYSQIVNDFQKGDIAEGYSVSREKKESFPLTVTSAQKNPTAFYLCASRLTSGVQETQYFGPGTRLLVL.

This clone has only a few counts. The rearrangement links TRBV2 to TRBJ1-3; D is undetermined. The length of the CDR3 is 11 residues. Looked up from germline, CDR1 is SNHLY and CDR2 is FYNNEI. V lost 6 bases, J lost 4 bases, and 4 bases lay in between. The CDR3 loop reads CASRSGNTIYF. The CDR3 DNA reads as TGTGCCAGCAGATCCGGAAACACCATATATTTT.

The chain recombines TRBV6-5 with TRBJ2-5, with D perhaps matching TRBD1 (5 bases). Germline values: CDR1 MNHEY, CDR2 SVGAGI. Trimming left V 0 bases short and J 1 base short, with 6 bases between. CDR3 length: 14 residues. The CDR3 coding sequence is TGTGCCAGCAGTTACTCGCAGGGCCAAGAGACCCAGTACTTC. This codes for CASSYSQGQETQYF.

The chain couples TRBV28 to TRBJ1-1, with unresolved D. The CDR3 extends over 14 amino acids. Per germline, CDR1 MDHEN and CDR2 SYDVKM. Trimming took 6 bases from V and 5 from J, leaving 16 bases between them. In nucleotides, the CDR3 is TGTGCCAGCAGGAAGGAGGGCAGTGGTACTGAAGCTTTCTTT. It is translated as CASRKEGSGTEAFF.

This sequence joins TRBV21-1 and TRBJ2-7; the tabulated D call, TRBD2, remains unverified against the DNA. TRBV21-1 is described as a pseudogene. The CDR3 length is 17 residues. Written as DNA, the CDR3 is TGTGCCAGCAGCCCCCCTTCGACTAGCGGGACCACCTACGAGCAGTACTTC. This translates into CASSPPSTSGTTYEQYF.

The chain uses TRBV2 and TRBJ2-6, with 10 bases fitting TRBD2. CDR1 is SNHLY, CDR2 FYNNEI, per germline. Trimming removed 8 bases from V and 3 bases from J; junction bases left unmatched: 7. The CDR3 loop spans 16 amino acids. The CDR3 here is CASGGLAEYGANVLTF. As DNA, the CDR3 is TGTGCCAGCGGTGGACTAGCGGAATATGGGGCCAACGTCCTGACTTTC.